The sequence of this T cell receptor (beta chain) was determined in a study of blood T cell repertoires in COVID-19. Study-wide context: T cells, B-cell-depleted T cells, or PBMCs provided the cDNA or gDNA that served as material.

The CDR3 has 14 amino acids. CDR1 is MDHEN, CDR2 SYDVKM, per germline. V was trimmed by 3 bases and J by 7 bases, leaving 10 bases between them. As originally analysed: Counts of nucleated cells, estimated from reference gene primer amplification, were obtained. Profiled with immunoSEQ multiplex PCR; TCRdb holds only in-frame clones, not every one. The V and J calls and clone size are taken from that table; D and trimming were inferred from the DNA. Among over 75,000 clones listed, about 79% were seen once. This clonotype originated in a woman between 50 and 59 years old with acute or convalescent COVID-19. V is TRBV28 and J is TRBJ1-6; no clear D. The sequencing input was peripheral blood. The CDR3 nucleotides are TGTGCCAGCAGTTTCCAACTTCCGAATTCACCCCTCCACTTT. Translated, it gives CASSFQLPNSPLHF.